This T cell receptor beta chain stems from a study of CD8+CD57+ T cells in acquired aplastic anemia. Profiles of TCR beta VDJ and CDR3 were generated from a genomic DNA template. Each CDR3 protein gets one entry after TCRdb re-called the reads with MiXCR. The profile shows fewer than 100,000 distinct CDR3 sequences, roughly half of them singletons. Germline CDR1 reads SEHNR; CDR2 reads FQNEAQ (reference sequence). The CDR3 spans 15 residues. Trimming took off 5 bases at V and 4 bases at J, with 14 bases between the two ends. This clonotype turned up a few times. The origin of this receptor is a human donor in good health, serving as a control. V usage is TRBV7-9 and J usage is TRBJ2-2; D may be TRBD1 (6 bases). The sequenced sample was sorted CD4+, CD8+, or CD8+CD57+ T cells (not recorded which) from PBMCs. For the CDR3, the DNA is TGTGCCAGCAGCCTCCGGGCGGACAGCACCGGGGAGCTGTTTTTT. Protein sequence: CASSLRADSTGELFF. Combining the CDR3 with reference TRBV7-9 and TRBJ2-2 gives the whole variable domain DTGVSQNPRHKITKRGQNVTFRCDPISEHNRLYWYRQTLGQGPEFLTYFQNEAQLEKSRLLSDRFSAERPKGSFSTLEIQRTEQGDSAMYLCASSLRADSTGELFFGEGSRLTVL.